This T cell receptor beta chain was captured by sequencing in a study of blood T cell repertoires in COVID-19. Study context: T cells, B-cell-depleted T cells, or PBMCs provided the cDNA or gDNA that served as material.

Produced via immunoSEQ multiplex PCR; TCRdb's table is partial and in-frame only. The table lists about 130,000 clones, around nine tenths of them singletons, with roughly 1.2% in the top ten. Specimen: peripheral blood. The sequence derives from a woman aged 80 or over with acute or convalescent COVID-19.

For the CDR3, the DNA is TGTGCCAGCAGCCCAGGGACAGGGACACACGAGCAGTACTTC. This gives the protein CASSPGTGTHEQYF. The chain carries TRBV7-3 and TRBJ2-7, with TRBD1 matching 9 bases. This CDR3 is 14 amino acids long. Germline values: CDR1 SGHTA, CDR2 FQGTGA. J lost 5 bases, V lost 5 bases, and 7 bases had no gene match.